These 13 T cell receptor beta chains were all obtained from the same sample, sequenced in a study of cytomegalovirus exposure and HLA in healthy donors. Sequenced by immunoSEQ multiplex PCR; TCRdb stores in-frame clones only, minus some. The table has approximately 230,000 clones, more than 75% seen once; the top ten hold about 12%. Specimen: PBMCs. These receptors were obtained from a man aged 18 to 30 in good health and CMV-seropositive.

This clone appeared a single time. The chain couples TRBV15 to TRBJ2-3, with D uncertain. V lost 0 bases, J lost 1 base, and 8 bases lay in between. The CDR3 covers 15 residues. Germline assignment: CDR1 LNHNV and CDR2 YYDKDF (reference sequence). CDR3 nucleotides: TGTGCCACCAGCAGAGATCCGGTTGGCACAGATACGCAGTATTTT. Protein product: CATSRDPVGTDTQYF.

The V call is TRBV7-2, the J call TRBJ2-5, with 8 bases lining up with TRBD2. J gave up 5 bases and V 4 bases, and 6 bases lay outside the gene matches. The CDR3 sequence is 14 residues long. The V gene's germline CDR1 is SGHTA and CDR2 FQGNSA. This chain's CDR3 is CASSSQAGVETQYF. The CDR3 region has the DNA TGTGCCAGCAGCTCCCAAGCGGGAGTGGAGACCCAGTACTTC.

The chain employs TRBV6-5 and TRBJ1-2, with TRBD1 identical over 11 bases. V shed 1 base and J 3 bases; nucleotides not matched to a gene: 1. The CDR3 contains 15 residues. Germline lookup yields CDR1 MNHEY and CDR2 SVGAGI. DNA for the CDR3: TGTGCCAGCAGTTACTGGACAGGGGGCTACTATGGCTACACCTTC. It translates to CASSYWTGGYYGYTF.

J is TRBJ2-1 and V is TRBV6-5, with 11 nucleotides matching TRBD2. Trimming cost V 7 bases and J 2 bases; bases outside gene matches: 4. CDR3 size: 15 residues. Germline assignment: CDR1 MNHEY and CDR2 SVGAGI. The CDR3 spells CASTLTSGAYNEQFF. Here the CDR3 DNA reads TGTGCCAGCACCTTGACTAGCGGGGCCTACAATGAGCAGTTCTTC.

This clone has a single count. The rearrangement joins TRBV20-1 to TRBJ2-3; TRBD2 might be the D (6 bases). The V gene's germline CDR1 is DFQATT and CDR2 SNEGSKA (reference sequence). Trimming shortened V by 5 bases and J by 8 bases, and 11 bases separated the two germline ends. This CDR3 contains 11 residues. The CDR3 protein is CSAGGIVTQYF. The DNA of the CDR3 is TGCAGTGCTGGGGGGATAGTTACGCAGTATTTT.

This clone showed up just once. This chain joins TRBV28 and TRBJ1-5; D is perhaps TRBD1 (6 bases). V shed 7 bases and J shed 5 bases, with 18 bases lying between them. The CDR3 runs to 15 residues. In germline, CDR1 is MDHEN, CDR2 SYDVKM. CDR3 coding DNA: TGTGCCAGCACTCCTGACAGGAGCCTTTATCAGCCCCAGCATTTT. Its translation is CASTPDRSLYQPQHF.

The genes are TRBV7-2 and TRBJ1-5, with a weak D call TRBD1 (5 bases). V lost 5 bases, J lost 7 bases, and 9 bases lay in between. Germline V gene data show CDR1 as SGHTA and CDR2 as FQGNSA. The length of the CDR3 is 12 residues. The CDR3 region is CASSPRGQPQHF. CDR3 sequence (DNA): TGTGCCAGCAGCCCGAGGGGACAGCCCCAGCATTTT.

The chain is built from TRBV21-1 and TRBJ2-2; TRBD1, the D gene given by the table, was not confirmed from the DNA. TRBV21-1 constitutes a pseudogene. This CDR3 is 15 amino acids long. The CDR3 loop is CASSGRQGEPGELFF. The CDR3 nucleotides are TGTGCCAGCAGCGGACGACAGGGAGAACCCGGGGAGCTGTTTTTT.

This clone has only a few counts. This sequence joins TRBV2 and TRBJ2-1, with D uncertain. Trimming took 5 bases from V and 5 from J, leaving 4 bases between them. CDR3 size: 11 residues. Germline V gives CDR1 SNHLY, CDR2 FYNNEI. The CDR3 reads CASSYDNEQFF. For the CDR3, the DNA is TGTGCCAGCAGTTACGACAATGAGCAGTTCTTC.

The rearrangement links TRBV9 to TRBJ2-2; D assignment may be TRBD1 or TRBD2 (5 bases each). CDR1 is SGDLS and CDR2 is YYNGEE in the germline V gene. The CDR3 contains 16 residues. V lost 4 bases and J lost 5, with 18 bases in between. The CDR3 bases are TGTGCCAGCAGCTTGAGGGGTTTAGCGACGACCGGGGAGCTGTTTTTT. It specifies CASSLRGLATTGELFF.

This chain connects TRBV5-1 to TRBJ2-3; 10 bases are shared with TRBD2. There are 15 residues in the CDR3. V shed 1 base and J 4 bases; nucleotides not matched to a gene: 3. The germline gives CDR1 SGHRS, CDR2 YFSETQ. The CDR3: CASSLTSGTSDTQYF. The CDR3 region has the DNA TGCGCCAGCAGCTTGACTAGCGGGACCTCAGATACGCAGTATTTT.

This clone was observed a single time. The rearrangement joins TRBV5-6 to TRBJ2-3, with D possibly being TRBD1 (5 bases). CDR3 size: 16 residues. The germline CDR1 and CDR2 sequences are SGHDT and YYEEEE. V was trimmed by 0 bases and J by 2 bases, leaving 13 bases between them. CDR3 region: CASSLGAGSITDTQYF. In nucleotides, the CDR3 is TGTGCCAGCAGCTTGGGGGCAGGGTCTATCACAGATACGCAGTATTTT.

This chain connects TRBV15 to TRBJ2-1, with TRBD1 identical over 9 bases. J gave up 9 bases and V 4 bases, and 13 bases lay outside the gene matches. This CDR3 has 16 amino acids. CDR1 is LNHNV and CDR2 is YYDKDF in the germline V gene (reference sequence). CDR3 nucleotide sequence: TGTGCCACCAGCACGATCTGGGACAGGGCCCAGGGTGAGCAGTTCTTC. As protein: CATSTIWDRAQGEQFF.